This T cell receptor (beta chain) was identified in a study of blood T cell repertoires in COVID-19. Study overall: The United States, Italy and Spain were the sources of the acute and convalescent COVID-19 samples.

Germline V CDR1 and CDR2: SNHLY, FYNNEI. V lost 6 bases, J lost 5 bases, and 12 bases stayed unmatched. CDR3 length: 15 residues. Enrollees, about 18 to 89 years old, lived in approximately 25 US areas. Profiling relied on immunoSEQ multiplex PCR, and the TCRdb table lists in-frame clones only, not all of them. Among roughly 380,000 clones listed, roughly 87% were seen once. The sample consisted of PBMCs or T cells enriched from blood (not recorded which). The rearrangement joins TRBV2 to TRBJ2-7; TRBD1 matches at 8 bases. The source is a young woman who had recovered from COVID-19. The CDR3 is CASRRMARGPHEQYF. The CDR3, as DNA: TGTGCCAGCAGAAGAATGGCCAGGGGGCCTCACGAGCAGTACTTC.